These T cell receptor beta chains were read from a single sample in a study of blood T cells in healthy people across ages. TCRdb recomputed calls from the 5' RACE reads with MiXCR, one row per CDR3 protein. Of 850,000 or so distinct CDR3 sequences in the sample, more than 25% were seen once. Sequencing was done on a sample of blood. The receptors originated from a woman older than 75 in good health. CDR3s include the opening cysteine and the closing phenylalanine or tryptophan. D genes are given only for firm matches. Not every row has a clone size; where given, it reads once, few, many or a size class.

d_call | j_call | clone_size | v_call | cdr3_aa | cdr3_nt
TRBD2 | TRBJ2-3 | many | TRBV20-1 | CSAHSGGNTDTQYF | TGCAGTGCTCATAGCGGGGGGAACACAGATACGCAGTATTTT
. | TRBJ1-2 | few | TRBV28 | CASNGNNYGYTF | TGTGCCAGCAACGGCAATAACTATGGCTACACCTTC
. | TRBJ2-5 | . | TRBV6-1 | CASSVGVSNLGEQYF | TGTGCCAGCAGTGTAGGGGTATCAAACCTAGGGGAGCAGTACTTC
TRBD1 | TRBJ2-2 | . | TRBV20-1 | CSARVHGTADFTGELFF | TGCAGTGCTAGAGTTCATGGGACAGCCGATTTCACCGGGGAGCTGTTTTTT
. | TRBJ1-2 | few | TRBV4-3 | CASSQESVRYGYTF | TGCGCCAGCAGCCAAGAGAGTGTTCGCTATGGCTACACCTTC
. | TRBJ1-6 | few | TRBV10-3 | CAISESGTGGNSPLHF | TGTGCCATCAGTGAGTCGGGAACGGGTGGGAATTCACCCCTCCACTTT
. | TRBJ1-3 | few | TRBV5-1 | CASSLGQLSGNTIYF | TGTGCCAGCAGCTTAGGACAGCTCTCTGGAAACACCATATATTTT
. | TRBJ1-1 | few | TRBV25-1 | CASSSLWAGEAFF | TGTGCCAGCAGTTCTCTTTGGGCAGGGGAAGCTTTCTTT
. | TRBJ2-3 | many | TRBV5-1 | CASSLTAGPRTDTQYF | TGCGCCAGCAGCCTGACCGCAGGGCCCCGCACAGATACGCAGTATTTT
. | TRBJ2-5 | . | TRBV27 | CASSLTIGRVSRTQYF | TGTGCCAGCAGTTTAACCATTGGCAGGGTAAGTCGGACCCAGTACTTC
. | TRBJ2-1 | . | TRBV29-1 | CSVELWGGGYNEQFF | TGCAGCGTTGAATTATGGGGCGGAGGCTACAATGAGCAGTTCTTC
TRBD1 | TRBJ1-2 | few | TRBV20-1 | CSARTVTGSGYTF | TGCAGTGCTAGAACCGTGACAGGGAGTGGCTACACCTTC
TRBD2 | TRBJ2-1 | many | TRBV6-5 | CASSKTSGGGYEQFF | TGTGCCAGCAGTAAGACTAGCGGGGGGGGATATGAGCAGTTCTTC
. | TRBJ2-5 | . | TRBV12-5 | CASGLDGVGAQYF | TGTGCTAGTGGTTTGGATGGGGTTGGGGCCCAGTACTTC
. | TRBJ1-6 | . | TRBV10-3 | CAPARGLNSPLHF | TGTGCCCCAGCCCGGGGCCTGAATTCACCCCTCCACTTT
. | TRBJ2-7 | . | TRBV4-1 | CASSGQEYSEQYF | TGCGCCAGCAGCGGGCAGGAGTACTCCGAGCAGTACTTC
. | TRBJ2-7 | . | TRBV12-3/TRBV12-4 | CASMSDKRHYEQYF | TGTGCCAGCATGTCGGACAAGCGCCACTACGAGCAGTACTTC
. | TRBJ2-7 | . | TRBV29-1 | CSVTGRNSYEQYF | TGCAGCGTTACAGGGAGAAACTCCTACGAGCAGTACTTC
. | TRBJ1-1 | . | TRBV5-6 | CASSRRLSANTEAFF | TGTGCCAGCAGCCGAAGACTTTCGGCGAACACTGAAGCTTTCTTT
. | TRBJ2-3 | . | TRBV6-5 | CASSTGGTANEKLYF | TGTGCCAGCAGCACAGGAGGAACGGCTAATGAAAAACTGTATTTT
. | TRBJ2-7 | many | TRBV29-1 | CSVEDHGPPRAYEQYF | TGCAGCGTTGAAGATCATGGGCCTCCAAGGGCCTACGAGCAGTACTTC
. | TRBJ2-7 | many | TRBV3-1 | CASSQGRVVYEQYF | TGTGCCAGCAGCCAAGGGCGCGTCGTCTACGAGCAGTACTTC
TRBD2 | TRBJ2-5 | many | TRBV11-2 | CASSLIAGAYQETQYF | TGTGCCAGCAGCTTAATAGCGGGGGCATATCAAGAGACCCAGTACTTC
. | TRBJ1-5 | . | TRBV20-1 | CSATPGDQPQHF | TGCAGTGCTACCCCGGGCGATCAGCCCCAGCATTTT
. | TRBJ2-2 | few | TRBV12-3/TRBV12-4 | CASTMGQNTGELFF | TGTGCCAGCACCATGGGACAGAACACCGGGGAGCTGTTTTTT
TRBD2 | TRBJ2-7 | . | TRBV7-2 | CASSSGTSGRTSYEQYF | TGTGCCAGCAGCTCCGGGACTAGCGGGAGGACCTCCTACGAGCAGTACTTC
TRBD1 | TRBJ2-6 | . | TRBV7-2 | CASSAPGQSFSGANVLTF | TGTGCCAGCAGCGCCCCGGGACAGTCCTTCTCTGGGGCCAACGTCCTGACTTTC
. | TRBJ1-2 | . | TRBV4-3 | CASSQDRVQRVYYGYTF | TGCGCCAGCAGCCAAGATCGAGTACAGCGGGTCTACTATGGCTACACCTTC
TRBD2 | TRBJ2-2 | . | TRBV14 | CASSQDLAGYSGELFF | TGTGCCAGCAGCCAAGATCTAGCGGGGTACTCGGGGGAGCTGTTTTTT
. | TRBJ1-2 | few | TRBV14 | CASSQVRDSHGYTF | TGTGCCAGCAGCCAAGTGCGAGACAGCCATGGCTACACCTTC
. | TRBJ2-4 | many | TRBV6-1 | CASSSRAFYF | TGTGCCAGCAGTTCCCGGGCTTTCTACTTC
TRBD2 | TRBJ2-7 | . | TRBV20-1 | CSAPEAGGLLSEQYF | TGCAGTGCCCCTGAAGCGGGGGGGCTTCTTTCCGAGCAGTACTTC
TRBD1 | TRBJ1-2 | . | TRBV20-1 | CSARNSGTGGFDYGYTF | TGCAGTGCTAGAAACTCCGGGACAGGGGGGTTCGACTATGGCTACACCTTC
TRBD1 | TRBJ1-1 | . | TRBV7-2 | CASSGMRTGGFYTEAFF | TGTGCCAGCAGCGGAATGCGGACAGGGGGGTTTTACACTGAAGCTTTCTTT
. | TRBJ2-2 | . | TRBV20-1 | CSARENTGPGERFF | TGCAGTGCTAGGGAAAACACAGGCCCCGGGGAGCGGTTTTTT
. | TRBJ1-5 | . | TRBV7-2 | CASSLWDKGGQPQHF | TGTGCCAGCAGCTTATGGGATAAGGGAGGTCAGCCCCAGCATTTT
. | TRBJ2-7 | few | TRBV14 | CASSQSGLSYNEQYF | TGTGCCAGCAGCCAGTCAGGGCTATCCTACAATGAGCAGTACTTC
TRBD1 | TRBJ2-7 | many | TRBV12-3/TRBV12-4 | CASRTGQGVNSYEQYF | TGTGCCAGCAGAACCGGACAGGGCGTTAATTCCTACGAGCAGTACTTC
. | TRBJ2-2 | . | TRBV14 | CASSQVRTVPTGELFF | TGTGCCAGCAGCCAAGTCCGGACCGTGCCCACCGGGGAGCTGTTTTTT
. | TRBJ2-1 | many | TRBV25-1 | CASRFVGGSYNEQFF | TGTGCCAGCAGATTTGTAGGGGGCTCCTACAATGAGCAGTTCTTC
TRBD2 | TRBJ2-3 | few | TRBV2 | CASRSTSGGADTQYF | TGTGCCAGCAGGTCGACTAGCGGGGGGGCAGATACGCAGTATTTT
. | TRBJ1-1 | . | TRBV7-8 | CASSLVRGRDAEAFF | TGTGCCAGCAGCTTAGTTCGGGGGAGGGATGCTGAAGCTTTCTTT
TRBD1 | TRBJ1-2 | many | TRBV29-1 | CSVWDRDYGYTF | TGCAGCGTGTGGGACAGGGACTATGGCTACACCTTC
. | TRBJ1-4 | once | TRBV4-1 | CASSQDKGINEKLFF | TGCGCCAGCAGCCAAGATAAGGGGATTAATGAAAAACTGTTTTTT
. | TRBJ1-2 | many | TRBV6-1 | CASSYPGLYGYTF | TGTGCCAGCAGTTATCCCGGCCTCTATGGCTACACCTTC